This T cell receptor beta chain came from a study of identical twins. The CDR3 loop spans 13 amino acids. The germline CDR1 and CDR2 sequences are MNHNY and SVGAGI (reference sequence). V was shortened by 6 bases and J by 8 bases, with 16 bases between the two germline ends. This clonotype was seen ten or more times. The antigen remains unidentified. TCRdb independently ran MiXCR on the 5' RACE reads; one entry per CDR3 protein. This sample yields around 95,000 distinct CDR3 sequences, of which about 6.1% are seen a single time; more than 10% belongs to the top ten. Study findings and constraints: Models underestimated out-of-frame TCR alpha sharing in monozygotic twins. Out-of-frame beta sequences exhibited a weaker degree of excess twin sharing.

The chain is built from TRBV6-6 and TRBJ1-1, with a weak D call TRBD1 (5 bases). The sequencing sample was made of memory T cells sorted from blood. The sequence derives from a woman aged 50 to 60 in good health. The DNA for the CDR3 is TGTGCCAGCAGGCCGGGACCGCCGGGCGAAGCTTTCTTT. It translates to CASRPGPPGEAFF.